This paragraph covers one T cell receptor (beta chain) sequence. The sample belongs to a study of shared clonotypes between healthy human individuals. CDR1 is SNHLY and CDR2 is FYNNEI in the germline V gene. The CDR3 totals 14 residues. V dropped 6 bases and J dropped 0 bases, with 9 bases sitting between them. Over several immunoSEQ plates, each subset's genomic DNA was distributed in even portions. About 33,000 T cell genomes (approximately 0.2 ug DNA) went into each sorted-subset replicate. Clones were sequenced by immunoSEQ multiplex PCR, and TCRdb holds only the in-frame ones, with some missing. The sample has 550,000 to 700,000 clones; roughly 72% are singletons.

What was sequenced was memory CD4+ T cells sorted from blood. Subset denoted: CD45RA-negative fraction. The sequence came from a woman in her 30s in good health. The genes are TRBV2 and TRBJ1-3; D is uncertain. Here the CDR3 reads CASRISLSGNTIYF. The CDR3 DNA follows: TGTGCCAGCAGAATCTCTCTCTCTGGAAACACCATATATTTT.